This T cell receptor beta chain was retrieved from a study of Tregs in tolerant kidney transplant recipients. Repertoires were generated with immunoSEQ multiplex PCR, while TCRdb's copy carries only in-frame clones and drops some. The sample records 35,000 to 55,000 clones, about 90% being singletons. This CDR3 is built from 16 residues. With V trimmed by 4 bases and J by 0 bases, 7 bases remained unmatched. Germline assignment: CDR1 SGHRS and CDR2 YFSETQ. The chain uses TRBV5-1 and TRBJ2-1; 7 nucleotides align to TRBD2. The sequence came from a human donor in good health. Sequencing was carried out using Tregs from blood. This CDR3 is CASSTLAGSSYNEQFF. The CDR3 coding sequence is TGCGCCAGCAGCACCTTAGCGGGTAGCTCCTACAATGAGCAGTTCTTC. Looking up the rest from reference TRBV5-1 and TRBJ2-1 gives the full variable domain: KAGVTQTPRYLIKTRGQQVTLSCSPISGHRSVSWYQQTPGQGLQFLFEYFSETQRNKGNFPGRFSGRQFSNSRSEMNVSTLELGDSALYLCASSTLAGSSYNEQFFGPGTRLTVL.